This T cell receptor beta chain was recovered during a study of response to subunit inactivated influenza vaccine (dated by TCRdb to 2016 to 2018). Context from the whole study: Deep quantitative T cell receptor repertoire profiling was used in the study to track responses to a trivalent subunit inactivated influenza vaccine.

Note on this clonotype: Its target antigen remains unknown. Base-call qualities are not available, and no considerably larger clone is one nucleotide away.

The paper as a whole reports these results and caveats: The authors proposed that each seasonal influenza vaccination may bring in only a limited number of new T cells.

The library relied on RT-PCR. Sequencing used an Illumina HiSeq 2500. Using fastp at Q25 and MiXCR, TCRdb reprocessed the public reads and kept productive beta chains. Under each unique CDR3 protein, matching rows form one entry showing the most common genes and DNA. In this sample the table shows about 520,000 distinct CDR3 sequences, roughly 7.9% of which occur a single time. The ten largest clonotypes hold approximately 14% of the sample. Reading the germline V gene gives CDR1 MNHNS and CDR2 SASEGT. Trimming takes 6 bases off V and 7 bases off J; junction bases not matched to a gene: 7. From the cysteine through the phenylalanine, the CDR3 covers 14 amino acids. The CDR3 DNA has 42 bases and is translated from base 1.

The sequence was obtained from a man aged 45 to 75 who received an inactivated influenza vaccine. Donor details come from another sample of the same person, matched by shared clones. The material sequenced was PBMCs from blood, taken roughly 24 months after vaccination. The chain links TRBV6-1 with TRBJ2-5, with 11 bases aligning to TRBD1. The CDR3 protein is CASSLRGTGGTQYF. In nucleotide form, the sequence is TGTGCCAGCAGCCTCAGGGGGACAGGGGGGACCCAGTACTTC.